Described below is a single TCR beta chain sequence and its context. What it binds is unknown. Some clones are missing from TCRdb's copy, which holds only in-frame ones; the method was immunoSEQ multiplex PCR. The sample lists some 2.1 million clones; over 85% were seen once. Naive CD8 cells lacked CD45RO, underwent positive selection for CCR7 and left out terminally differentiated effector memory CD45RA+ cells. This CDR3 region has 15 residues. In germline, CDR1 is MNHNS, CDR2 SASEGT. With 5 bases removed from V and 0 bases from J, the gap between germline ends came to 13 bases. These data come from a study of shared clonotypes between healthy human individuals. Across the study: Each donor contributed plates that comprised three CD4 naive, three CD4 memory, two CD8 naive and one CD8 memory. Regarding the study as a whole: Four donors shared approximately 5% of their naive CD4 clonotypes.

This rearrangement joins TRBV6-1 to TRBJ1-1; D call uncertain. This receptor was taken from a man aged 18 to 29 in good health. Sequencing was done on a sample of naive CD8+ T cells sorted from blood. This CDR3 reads CASSQKAPMNTEAFF. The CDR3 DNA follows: TGTGCCAGCAGTCAAAAGGCCCCGATGAACACTGAAGCTTTCTTT.